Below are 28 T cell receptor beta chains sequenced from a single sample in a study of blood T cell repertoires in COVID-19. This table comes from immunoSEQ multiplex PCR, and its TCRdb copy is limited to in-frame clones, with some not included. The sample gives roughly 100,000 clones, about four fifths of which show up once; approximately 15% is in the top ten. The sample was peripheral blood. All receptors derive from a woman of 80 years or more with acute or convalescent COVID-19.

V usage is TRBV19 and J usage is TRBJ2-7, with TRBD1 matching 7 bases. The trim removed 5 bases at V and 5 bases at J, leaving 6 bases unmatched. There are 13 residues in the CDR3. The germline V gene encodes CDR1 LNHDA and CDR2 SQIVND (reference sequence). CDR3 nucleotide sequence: TGTGCCAGTAGTCGACAGGGAACGAACGAGCAGTACTTC. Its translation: CASSRQGTNEQYF.

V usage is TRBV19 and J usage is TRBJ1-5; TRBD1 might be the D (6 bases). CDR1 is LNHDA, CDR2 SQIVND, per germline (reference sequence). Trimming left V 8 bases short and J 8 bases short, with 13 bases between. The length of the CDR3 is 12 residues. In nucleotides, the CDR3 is TGTGCCAGTGAGAGAGGGGGAGAGCCCCAGCATTTT. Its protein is CASERGGEPQHF.

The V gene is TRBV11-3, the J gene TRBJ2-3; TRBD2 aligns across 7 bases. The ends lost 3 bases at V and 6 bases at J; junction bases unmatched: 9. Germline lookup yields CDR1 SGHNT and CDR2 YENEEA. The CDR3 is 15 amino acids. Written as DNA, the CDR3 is TGTGCCAGCAGCTTCCCGGGAGGTGCCCTTGATACGCAGTATTTT. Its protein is CASSFPGGALDTQYF.

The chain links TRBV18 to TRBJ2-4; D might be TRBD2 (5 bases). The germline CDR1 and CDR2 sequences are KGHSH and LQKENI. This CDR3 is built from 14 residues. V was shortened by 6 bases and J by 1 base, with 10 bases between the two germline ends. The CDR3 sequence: CASSRDFAKNIQYF. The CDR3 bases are TGTGCCAGCTCTCGGGATTTCGCCAAAAACATTCAGTACTTC.

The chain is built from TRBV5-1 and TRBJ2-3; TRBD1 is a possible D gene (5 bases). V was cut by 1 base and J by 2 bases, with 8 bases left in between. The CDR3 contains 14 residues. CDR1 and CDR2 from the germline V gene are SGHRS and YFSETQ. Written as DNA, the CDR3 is TGCGCCAGCAGCTTGATGGGGCTCACAGATACGCAGTATTTT. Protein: CASSLMGLTDTQYF.

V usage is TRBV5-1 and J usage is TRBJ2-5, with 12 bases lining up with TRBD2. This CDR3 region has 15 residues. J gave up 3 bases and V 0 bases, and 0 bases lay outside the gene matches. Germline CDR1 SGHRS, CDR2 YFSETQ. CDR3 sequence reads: CASSLGTSGKETQYF. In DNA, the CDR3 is TGCGCCAGCAGCTTGGGGACTAGCGGGAAAGAGACCCAGTACTTC.

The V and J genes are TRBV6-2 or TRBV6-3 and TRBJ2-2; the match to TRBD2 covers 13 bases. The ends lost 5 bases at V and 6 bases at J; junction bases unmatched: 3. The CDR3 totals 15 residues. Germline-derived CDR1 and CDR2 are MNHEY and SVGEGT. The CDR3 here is CASSRTSGSSGELFF. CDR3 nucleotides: TGTGCCAGCAGTCGGACTAGCGGGAGCTCCGGGGAGCTGTTTTTT.

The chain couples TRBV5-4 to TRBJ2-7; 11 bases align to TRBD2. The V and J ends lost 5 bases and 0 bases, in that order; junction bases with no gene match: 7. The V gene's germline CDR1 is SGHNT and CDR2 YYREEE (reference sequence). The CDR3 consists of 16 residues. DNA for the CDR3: TGTGCCAGCAGTCGGGGCACTAGCGGGAGCTCCTACGAGCAGTACTTC. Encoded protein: CASSRGTSGSSYEQYF.

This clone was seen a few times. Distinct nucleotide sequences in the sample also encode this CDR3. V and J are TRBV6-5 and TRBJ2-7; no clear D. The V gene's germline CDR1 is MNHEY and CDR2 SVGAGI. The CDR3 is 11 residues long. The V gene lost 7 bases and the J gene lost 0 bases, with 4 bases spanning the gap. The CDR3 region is CASKSSYEQYF. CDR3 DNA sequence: TGTGCCAGCAAGAGCTCCTACGAGCAGTACTTC.

CDR3 bases: TGTGCCAGCACCTTACTCTACCACAGGGGTACCGAGCAGTACGTC. This codes for CASTLLYHRGTEQYV. The chain couples TRBV2 to TRBJ2-7; 7 bases map to TRBD1. In germline, CDR1 is SNHLY, CDR2 FYNNEI. V lost 7 bases and J lost 6; bases outside the gene matches: 15. The CDR3 extends over 15 amino acids.

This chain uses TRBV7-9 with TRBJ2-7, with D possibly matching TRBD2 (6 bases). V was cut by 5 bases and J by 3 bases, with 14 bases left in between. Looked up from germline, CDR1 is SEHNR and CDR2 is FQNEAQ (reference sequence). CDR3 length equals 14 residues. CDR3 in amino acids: CASSPGLSDYEQYV. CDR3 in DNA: TGTGCCAGCAGCCCGGGACTCTCTGACTACGAGCAGTACGTC.

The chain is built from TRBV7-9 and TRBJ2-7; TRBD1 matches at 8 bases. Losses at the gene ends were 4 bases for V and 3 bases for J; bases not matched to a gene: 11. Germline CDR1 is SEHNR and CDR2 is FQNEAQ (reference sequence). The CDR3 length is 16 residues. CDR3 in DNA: TGTGCCAGCAGCTCGACTTGGACAGGGCGAATCTACGAGCAGTACGTC. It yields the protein CASSSTWTGRIYEQYV.

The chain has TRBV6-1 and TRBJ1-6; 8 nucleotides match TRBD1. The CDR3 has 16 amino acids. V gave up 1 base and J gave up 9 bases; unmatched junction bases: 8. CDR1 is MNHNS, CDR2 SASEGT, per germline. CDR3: CASSEGRDRSSSPLHF. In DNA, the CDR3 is TGTGCCAGCAGTGAAGGCCGGGACAGGTCATCTTCACCCCTCCACTTT.

CDR3: CASSRTGSSYEQYF. The CDR3 region has the DNA TGTGCCAGCAGCCGGACAGGGTCTTCCTACGAGCAGTACTTC. V usage is TRBV6-5 and J usage is TRBJ2-7, with 8 bases identical to TRBD1. The germline V gene encodes CDR1 MNHEY and CDR2 SVGAGI. The CDR3 contains 14 residues. Losses at the gene ends were 6 bases for V and 1 base for J; bases not matched to a gene: 5.

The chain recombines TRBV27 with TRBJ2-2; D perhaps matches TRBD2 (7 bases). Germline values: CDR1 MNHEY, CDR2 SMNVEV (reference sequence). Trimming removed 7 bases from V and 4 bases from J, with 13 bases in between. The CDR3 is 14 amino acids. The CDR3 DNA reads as TGTGCCAGCACGGGGGGCGCGGGCACCGGGGAGCTGTTTTTT. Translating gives CASTGGAGTGELFF.

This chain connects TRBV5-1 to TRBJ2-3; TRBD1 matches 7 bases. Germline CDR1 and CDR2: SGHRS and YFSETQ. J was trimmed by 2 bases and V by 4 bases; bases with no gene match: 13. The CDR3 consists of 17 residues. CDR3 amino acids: CASSAGTASYFTDTQYF. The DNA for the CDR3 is TGCGCCAGCAGCGCCGGGACAGCTTCGTACTTCACAGATACGCAGTATTTT.

CDR3 protein: CASSSPSGRASEQFF. In DNA, the CDR3 is TGCGCCAGCAGCTCCCCAAGCGGGAGGGCCAGTGAGCAGTTCTTC. The rearrangement uses TRBV4-1 and TRBJ2-1; 10 bases align to TRBD2. CDR3 length equals 15 residues. CDR1 and CDR2 from the germline V gene are MGHRA and YSYEKL. Unmatched junction bases numbered 10, after V lost 5 bases and J lost 9 bases.

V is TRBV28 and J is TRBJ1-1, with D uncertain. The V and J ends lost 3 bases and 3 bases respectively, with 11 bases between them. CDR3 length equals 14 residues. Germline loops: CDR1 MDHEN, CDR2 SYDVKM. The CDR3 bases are TGTGCCAGCAGTTTGTGGGGAGGGTACACTGAAGCTTTCTTT. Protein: CASSLWGGYTEAFF.

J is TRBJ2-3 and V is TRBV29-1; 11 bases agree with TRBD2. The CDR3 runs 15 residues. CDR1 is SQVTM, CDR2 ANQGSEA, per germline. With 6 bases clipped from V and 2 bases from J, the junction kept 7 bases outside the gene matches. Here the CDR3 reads CSVPTTSGTTDTQYF. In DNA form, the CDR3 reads TGCAGCGTGCCCACGACTAGCGGGACCACAGATACGCAGTATTTT.

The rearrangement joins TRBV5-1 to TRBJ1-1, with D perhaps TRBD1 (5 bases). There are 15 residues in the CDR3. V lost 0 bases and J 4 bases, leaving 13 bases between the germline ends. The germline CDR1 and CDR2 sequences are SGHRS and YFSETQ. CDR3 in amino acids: CASSLGPRGGTEAFF. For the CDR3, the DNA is TGCGCCAGCAGCTTGGGACCCCGGGGGGGCACTGAAGCTTTCTTT.

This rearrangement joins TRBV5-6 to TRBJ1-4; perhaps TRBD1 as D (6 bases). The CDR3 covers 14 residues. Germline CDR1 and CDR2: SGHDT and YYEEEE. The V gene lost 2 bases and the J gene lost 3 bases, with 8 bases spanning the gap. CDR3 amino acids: CASSLGQPNEKLFF. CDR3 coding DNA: TGTGCCAGCAGCTTAGGACAGCCTAATGAAAAACTGTTTTTT.

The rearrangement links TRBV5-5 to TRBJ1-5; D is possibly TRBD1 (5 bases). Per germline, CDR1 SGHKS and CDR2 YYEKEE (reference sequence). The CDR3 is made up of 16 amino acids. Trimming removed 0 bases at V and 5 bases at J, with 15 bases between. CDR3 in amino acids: CASSLAWEGPYQPQHF. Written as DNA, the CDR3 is TGTGCCAGCAGCTTGGCCTGGGAGGGACCATATCAGCCCCAGCATTTT.

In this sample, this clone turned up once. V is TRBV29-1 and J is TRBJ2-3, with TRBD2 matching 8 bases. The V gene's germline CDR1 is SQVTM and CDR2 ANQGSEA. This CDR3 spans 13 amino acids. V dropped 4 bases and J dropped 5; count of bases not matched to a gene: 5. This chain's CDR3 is CSVGLATVDTQYF. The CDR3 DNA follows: TGCAGCGTTGGACTAGCGACGGTAGATACGCAGTATTTT.

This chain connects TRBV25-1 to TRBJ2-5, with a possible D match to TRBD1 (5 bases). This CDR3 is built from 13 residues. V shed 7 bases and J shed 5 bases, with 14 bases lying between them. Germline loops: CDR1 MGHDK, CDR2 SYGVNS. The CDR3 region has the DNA TGTGCCAGCACTCGGCACTCAGGGGAGACCCAGTACTTC. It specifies CASTRHSGETQYF.

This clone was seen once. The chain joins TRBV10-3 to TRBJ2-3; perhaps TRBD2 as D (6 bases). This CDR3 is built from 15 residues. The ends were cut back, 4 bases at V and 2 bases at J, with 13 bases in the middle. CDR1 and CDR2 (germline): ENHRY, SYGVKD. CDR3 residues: CAISAGRDVTDTQYF. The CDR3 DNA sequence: TGTGCCATCAGTGCGGGGCGGGACGTCACAGATACGCAGTATTTT.

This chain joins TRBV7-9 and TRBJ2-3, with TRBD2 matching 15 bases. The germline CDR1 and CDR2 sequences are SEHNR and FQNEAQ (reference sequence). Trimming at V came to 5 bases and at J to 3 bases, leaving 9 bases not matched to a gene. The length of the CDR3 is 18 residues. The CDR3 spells CASSHRTSGRARTDTQYF. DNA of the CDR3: TGTGCCAGCAGCCACCGGACTAGCGGGAGGGCCCGGACAGATACGCAGTATTTT.

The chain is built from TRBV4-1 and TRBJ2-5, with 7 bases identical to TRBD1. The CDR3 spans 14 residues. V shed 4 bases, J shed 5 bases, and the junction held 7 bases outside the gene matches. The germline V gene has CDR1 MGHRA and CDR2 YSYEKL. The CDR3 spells CASSPPRQGETQYF. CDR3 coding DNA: TGCGCCAGCAGCCCCCCGAGACAGGGTGAGACCCAGTACTTC.

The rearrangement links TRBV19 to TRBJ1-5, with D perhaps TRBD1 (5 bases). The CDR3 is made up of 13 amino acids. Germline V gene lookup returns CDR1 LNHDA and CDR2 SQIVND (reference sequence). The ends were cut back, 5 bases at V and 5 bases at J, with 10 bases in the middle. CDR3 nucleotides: TGTGCCAGTAGTGTCAGGGTCCATCAGCCCCAGCATTTT. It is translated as CASSVRVHQPQHF.